The next 29 T cell receptor beta chains were all read from a single sample in a study of OX40 agonist ivuxolimab in advanced cancers. The protocol was immunoSEQ multiplex PCR, while the TCRdb copy is restricted to in-frame clones and leaves out a portion. The table lists approximately 70,000 clones, around 90% of them singletons. The material sequenced was CD4+ or CD8+ T cells sorted from blood, taken in a trial of the OX40 agonist ivuxolimab. These receptors all stem from an adult with an advanced solid tumor such as melanoma, head and neck, liver or kidney cancer.

This clone is a singleton in its sample. V usage is TRBV4-3 and J usage is TRBJ1-2; TRBD1 matches at 11 bases. CDR1 and CDR2 (germline): LGHNA, YSLEER. This CDR3 has 16 residues. Losses at the gene ends were 4 bases for V and 8 bases for J; bases not matched to a gene: 12. CDR3 region: CASSLYTGTGGWGYTF. CDR3 DNA: TGCGCCAGCAGCCTATACACCGGGACAGGGGGATGGGGCTACACCTTC.

V and J are TRBV2 and TRBJ1-3, with D unresolved. V dropped 7 bases and J dropped 0 bases, with 13 bases sitting between them. This CDR3 is built from 15 residues. Germline values: CDR1 SNHLY, CDR2 FYNNEI. The CDR3 loop is CASIRNSRSGNTIYF. CDR3 sequence (DNA): TGTGCCAGCATTCGAAACAGCCGCTCTGGAAACACCATATATTTT. Variable domain in full (rest from reference TRBV2 and TRBJ1-3): EPEVTQTPSHQVTQMGQEVILRCVPISNHLYFYWYRQILGQKVEFLVSFYNNEISEKSEIFDDQFSVERPDGSNFTLKIRSTKLEDSAMYFCASIRNSRSGNTIYFGEGSWLTVV.

The chain links TRBV11-2 to TRBJ2-7; 10 bases are a match to TRBD2. Trimming cost V 2 bases and J 2 bases; bases outside gene matches: 3. The germline gives CDR1 SGHAT, CDR2 FQNNGV. The CDR3 consists of 15 residues. CDR3 nucleotide sequence: TGTGCCAGCAGCTTACTAGCGGGAGCGCCCTACGAGCAGTACTTC. Encoded protein: CASSLLAGAPYEQYF.

This rearrangement joins TRBV29-1 to TRBJ1-1, with D perhaps TRBD1 (5 bases). V was clipped by 0 bases and J by 10 bases, with 21 bases between them. The CDR3 is 15 residues long. Germline CDR1 SQVTM, CDR2 ANQGSEA. The CDR3 here is CSVEDRARVLSGAFF. The CDR3, as DNA: TGCAGCGTTGAAGATCGGGCCAGGGTACTTAGCGGAGCTTTCTTT. The whole variable domain, filled in from reference TRBV29-1 and TRBJ1-1, reads SAVISQKPSRDICQRGTSLTIQCQVDSQVTMMFWYRQQPGQSLTLIATANQGSEATYESGFVIDKFPISRPNLTFSTLTVSNMSPEDSSIYLCSVEDRARVLSGAFFGQGTRLTVV.

A few counts support this clone. This rearrangement joins TRBV19 to TRBJ2-6; D remains unclear. CDR1 is LNHDA, CDR2 SQIVND, per germline (reference sequence). The CDR3 has 16 residues. V lost 6 bases, J lost 2 bases, and 14 bases lay in between. The CDR3 reads CASSRQAGTGANVLTF. CDR3 DNA sequence: TGTGCCAGTAGCCGGCAGGCTGGGACTGGGGCCAACGTCCTGACTTTC.

This chain connects TRBV13 to TRBJ1-4; 9 bases are shared with TRBD1. The CDR3 spans 15 residues. CDR1 is PRHDT, CDR2 FYEKMQ, per germline (reference sequence). The V segment lost 1 base and the J segment 5 bases; nucleotides outside the gene matches: 2. CDR3 sequence (DNA): TGTGCCAGCAGCTTAGAAGGGACAGGGAATGAAAAACTGTTTTTT. Translation: CASSLEGTGNEKLFF.

The chain links TRBV19 to TRBJ2-1; unclear D gene. CDR1 and CDR2 (germline): LNHDA, SQIVND (reference sequence). This CDR3 contains 13 residues. V lost 7 bases and J lost 3, with 10 bases in between. In DNA, the CDR3 is TGTGCCAGTATGGCCCAATTCTACAATGAGCAGTTCTTC. This encodes CASMAQFYNEQFF.

This clone was observed a handful of times. The chain couples TRBV5-5 to TRBJ1-1; 9 bases agree with TRBD1. CDR1 is SGHKS and CDR2 is YYEKEE in the germline V gene (reference sequence). After removal of 4 bases from V and 1 base from J, the junction contained 5 bases not matched to a gene. This CDR3 contains 15 residues. CDR3 DNA sequence: TGTGCCAGCAGCCACAGGGGGCCGGAGAACACTGAAGCTTTCTTT. This translates into CASSHRGPENTEAFF.

This clone has only one observation. This chain uses TRBV27 with TRBJ2-7; 9 bases fit TRBD1. V trimming: 5 bases; J trimming: 7 bases; junction bases outside the gene matches: 12. The CDR3 is 15 residues long. Germline CDR1 reads MNHEY; CDR2 reads SMNVEV (reference sequence). The CDR3 DNA reads as TGTGCCAGCAGTCCCCGGACAGGGGACCCGTGGGAGCAGTACTTC. Protein: CASSPRTGDPWEQYF.

V is TRBV6-6 and J is TRBJ2-1, with unresolved D. V was trimmed by 2 bases and J by 7 bases, leaving 6 bases between them. Germline values: CDR1 MNHNY, CDR2 SVGAGI (reference sequence). There are 12 residues in the CDR3. Here the CDR3 DNA reads TGTGCCAGCAGTTACCTAGGAAATGAGCAGTTCTTC. This gives the protein CASSYLGNEQFF.

This chain connects TRBV5-6 to TRBJ1-1; no clear D. CDR3 length: 12 amino acids. Germline assignment: CDR1 SGHDT and CDR2 YYEEEE. Trimming took off 2 bases at V and 3 bases at J, with 5 bases between the two ends. The CDR3 region is CASSFGDTEAFF. CDR3 nucleotides: TGTGCCAGCAGCTTTGGGGACACTGAAGCTTTCTTT.

V gene TRBV11-2 combines with J gene TRBJ2-7; 7 bases fit TRBD2. The CDR3 extends over 11 amino acids. Germline CDR1 is SGHAT and CDR2 is FQNNGV. V shed 5 bases, J shed 6 bases, and the junction held 1 base outside the gene matches. CDR3 protein: CASSPSGEQYF. The CDR3 region has the DNA TGTGCCAGCAGCCCTAGCGGCGAGCAGTACTTC.

V gene TRBV29-1 combines with J gene TRBJ2-1, with 11 bases identical to TRBD2. Germline V gene data show CDR1 as SQVTM and CDR2 as ANQGSEA. The CDR3 loop spans 19 amino acids. Trimming at V came to 0 bases and at J to 7 bases, leaving 17 bases not matched to a gene. The DNA for the CDR3 is TGCAGCGTTGAAGAGGAAAGCCTAGCGGGGGGAGCCTTCCGGAATGAGCAGTTCTTC. Its translation is CSVEEESLAGGAFRNEQFF.

The chain uses TRBV16 and TRBJ1-5, with 7 bases identical to TRBD1. CDR1 and CDR2 (germline): KGHSY, FQNENV. The length of the CDR3 is 17 residues. V was clipped by 3 bases and J by 4 bases; unmatched bases: 12. CDR3 region: CASSQVDRVGRNQPQHF. The CDR3 DNA is TGTGCCAGCAGCCAGGTTGACAGGGTAGGAAGGAATCAGCCCCAGCATTTT.

The chain carries TRBV7-9 and TRBJ1-2; D is ambiguous. Trimming cost V 5 bases and J 1 base, with 20 bases left between them. Germline CDR1 and CDR2: SEHNR and FQNEAQ (reference sequence). This CDR3 is built from 17 residues. CDR3 bases: TGTGCCAGCAGCCACCGTCTAGACACCTCGCTTAACTATGGCTACACCTTC. Amino acid sequence: CASSHRLDTSLNYGYTF.

This sequence joins TRBV27 and TRBJ1-1, with no clear D. Germline lookup yields CDR1 MNHEY and CDR2 SMNVEV (reference sequence). The CDR3 loop spans 17 amino acids. The V gene lost 0 bases and the J gene lost 4 bases, with 18 bases spanning the gap. CDR3 DNA: TGTGCCAGCAGTTTATCAGGGTTAGGGAAGGGTAGCACTGAAGCTTTCTTT. As protein: CASSLSGLGKGSTEAFF.

V usage is TRBV29-1 and J usage is TRBJ2-7, with a possible D match to TRBD1 (5 bases). The CDR3 covers 16 residues. Trimming took 0 bases from V and 1 from J, leaving 16 bases between them. Germline values: CDR1 SQVTM, CDR2 ANQGSEA. This CDR3 reads CSVEDGEGAVSYEQYF. CDR3 nucleotide sequence: TGCAGCGTTGAAGATGGGGAAGGGGCCGTATCCTACGAGCAGTACTTC.

The gene calls are TRBV11-2 and TRBJ1-5; the match to TRBD1 covers 9 bases. V lost 5 bases and J lost 3; bases outside the gene matches: 8. The CDR3 has 16 residues. Germline V gene sequence: CDR1 SGHAT, CDR2 FQNNGV. CDR3 DNA sequence: TGTGCCAGCAGCCGGGGGTGGGACAGGGACAATCAGCCCCAGCATTTT. As protein: CASSRGWDRDNQPQHF.

This chain joins TRBV27 and TRBJ1-2; D is uncertain. CDR1 and CDR2 (germline): MNHEY, SMNVEV (reference sequence). V lost 2 bases to trimming and J lost 2 bases, with 6 bases between them. The CDR3 is made up of 13 amino acids. The CDR3 DNA sequence: TGTGCCAGCAGTTTAAACCAGAACTATGGCTACACCTTC. Translation: CASSLNQNYGYTF.

The V call is TRBV27, the J call TRBJ2-1; the match to TRBD2 covers 13 bases. The CDR3 extends over 16 amino acids. Germline V lookup: CDR1 MNHEY, CDR2 SMNVEV (reference sequence). J was trimmed by 3 bases and V by 5 bases; bases with no gene match: 4. The CDR3 sequence: CASSTSGGAVYNEQFF. CDR3 DNA sequence: TGTGCCAGCAGTACTAGCGGGGGGGCCGTCTACAATGAGCAGTTCTTC.

Details on this clone: The junction does not match germline at one end; this may be a read error. Other DNA sequences from this sample encode an identical CDR3 as well. The rearrangement joins TRBV7-7 to TRBJ2-3, with 10 bases aligning to TRBD1. The CDR3 consists of 14 residues. Looked up from germline, CDR1 is SSHAT and CDR2 is FNYEAQ (reference sequence). CDR3 nucleotides: TGTGCTAGCAGCCTCGGACAGGGGGCAGATACGCAGTATTTT. Translation gives CASSLGQGADTQYF.

CDR3 in DNA: TGTGCCAGCAGCTCCCCAGTAAACACTGAAGCTTTCTTT. It specifies CASSSPVNTEAFF. V gene TRBV13 combines with J gene TRBJ1-1; D is unresolved. Germline CDR1 and CDR2: PRHDT and FYEKMQ (reference sequence). This CDR3 comprises 13 residues. Trimming took 4 bases from V and 2 from J, leaving 8 bases between them. Looking up the rest from reference TRBV13 and TRBJ1-1 gives the full variable domain: AAGVIQSPRHLIKEKRETATLKCYPIPRHDTVYWYQQGPGQDPQFLISFYEKMQSDKGSIPDRFSAQQFSDYHSELNMSSLELGDSALYFCASSSPVNTEAFFGQGTRLTVV.

The chain has TRBV5-1 and TRBJ1-1; TRBD1 aligns across 7 bases. Trimming took 0 bases from V and 1 from J; bases not matched to a gene: 3. Germline V gene lookup returns CDR1 SGHRS and CDR2 YFSETQ. This CDR3 region has 15 residues. This chain's CDR3 is CASSLGGGTNTEAFF. CDR3 nucleotides: TGCGCCAGCAGCTTGGGAGGGGGCACGAACACTGAAGCTTTCTTT. The whole variable domain, remainder taken from reference TRBV5-1 and TRBJ1-1, is KAGVTQTPRYLIKTRGQQVTLSCSPISGHRSVSWYQQTPGQGLQFLFEYFSETQRNKGNFPGRFSGRQFSNSRSEMNVSTLELGDSALYLCASSLGGGTNTEAFFGQGTRLTVV.

V gene TRBV5-6 combines with J gene TRBJ2-3; 9 bases fit TRBD2. Germline assignment: CDR1 SGHDT and CDR2 YYEEEE. Losses at the gene ends were 4 bases for V and 4 bases for J; bases not matched to a gene: 7. This CDR3 is 15 amino acids long. The CDR3 loop reads CASSLSGRIADTQYF. CDR3 DNA: TGTGCCAGCAGCCTTAGCGGGAGAATAGCAGATACGCAGTATTTT.

The CDR3: CASSPGQGDYEQYF. The DNA of the CDR3 is TGTGCCAGCAGCCCGGGACAGGGTGACTACGAGCAGTACTTC. The rearrangement uses TRBV5-4 and TRBJ2-7; 9 nucleotides align to TRBD1. V lost 4 bases to trimming and J lost 3 bases; unmatched junction nucleotides: 5. There are 14 residues in the CDR3. CDR1 and CDR2 (germline): SGHNT, YYREEE (reference sequence).

This clone was detected only once. The V call is TRBV4-3, the J call TRBJ1-2; TRBD1 might be the D (5 bases). Germline loops: CDR1 LGHNA, CDR2 YSLEER. Trimming stripped 0 bases from V and 4 bases from J, with 15 bases between. The CDR3 runs to 16 residues. DNA of the CDR3: TGCGCCAGCAGCCAAGAACTTATAGGGACCTCCTATGGCTACACCTTC. It is translated as CASSQELIGTSYGYTF.

This sequence joins TRBV28 and TRBJ1-5; 8 bases are a match to TRBD1. The J segment lost 3 bases and the V segment lost 7 bases, leaving 5 bases of the junction unmatched. The CDR3 contains 14 residues. Per germline, CDR1 MDHEN and CDR2 SYDVKM. The CDR3 DNA sequence: TGTGCCAGCATCCAGACAGGGGTCAATCAGCCCCAGCATTTT. It codes for CASIQTGVNQPQHF.

The chain combines TRBV6-5 with TRBJ1-4, with D tentatively TRBD1 (5 bases). The germline V gene encodes CDR1 MNHEY and CDR2 SVGAGI. Trimming removed 2 bases from V and 3 bases from J, with 13 bases in between. This CDR3 is built from 16 residues. CDR3 nucleotide sequence: TGTGCCAGCAGTTACATCGAGGACACCCCTAATGAAAAACTGTTTTTT. It yields the protein CASSYIEDTPNEKLFF.

The chain couples TRBV5-1 to TRBJ2-4; weak D call: TRBD1 (5 bases). Trimming removed 7 bases at V and 0 bases at J, with 17 bases between. Germline CDR1 and CDR2: SGHRS and YFSETQ. The CDR3 is 16 residues long. Here the CDR3 DNA reads TGCGCCAGCCGGGCGACAGAGTCAAGAGCCAAAAACATTCAGTACTTC. Amino acids: CASRATESRAKNIQYF. The complete variable domain, with remaining parts taken from reference TRBV5-1 and TRBJ2-4, reads KAGVTQTPRYLIKTRGQQVTLSCSPISGHRSVSWYQQTPGQGLQFLFEYFSETQRNKGNFPGRFSGRQFSNSRSEMNVSTLELGDSALYLCASRATESRAKNIQYFGAGTRLSVL.